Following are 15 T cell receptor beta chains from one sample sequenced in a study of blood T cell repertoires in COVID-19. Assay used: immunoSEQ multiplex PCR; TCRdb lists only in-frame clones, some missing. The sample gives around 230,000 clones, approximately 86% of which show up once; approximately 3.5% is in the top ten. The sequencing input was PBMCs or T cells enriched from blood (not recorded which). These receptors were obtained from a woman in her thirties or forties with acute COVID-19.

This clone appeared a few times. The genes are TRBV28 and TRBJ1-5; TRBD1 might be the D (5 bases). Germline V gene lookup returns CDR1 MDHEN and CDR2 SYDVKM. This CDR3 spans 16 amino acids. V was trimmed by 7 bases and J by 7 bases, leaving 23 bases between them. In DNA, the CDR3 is TGTGCCAGCATCCTCTCCCCGGCCAGGGTAGGCCAGCCCCAGCATTTT. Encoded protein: CASILSPARVGQPQHF. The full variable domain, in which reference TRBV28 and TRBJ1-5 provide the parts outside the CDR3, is DVKVTQSSRYLVKRTGEKVFLECVQDMDHENMFWYRQDPGLGLRLIYFSYDVKMKEKGDIPEGYSVSREKKERFSLILESASTNQTSMYLCASILSPARVGQPQHFGDGTRLSIL.

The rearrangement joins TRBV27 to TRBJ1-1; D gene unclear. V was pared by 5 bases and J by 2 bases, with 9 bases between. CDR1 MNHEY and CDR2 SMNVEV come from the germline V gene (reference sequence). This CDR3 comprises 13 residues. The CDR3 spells CASSDISNTEAFF. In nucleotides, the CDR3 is TGTGCCAGCAGTGACATCTCAAACACTGAAGCTTTCTTT.

CDR3 region: CASSPMTSGRITDTQYF. In nucleotides, the CDR3 is TGTGCCAGCAGCCCTATGACTAGCGGGAGGATCACAGATACGCAGTATTTT. The rearrangement links TRBV7-8 to TRBJ2-3; 13 bases are shared with TRBD2. From germline, CDR1 is SGHVS and CDR2 FQNEAQ. Unmatched junction bases numbered 7, after V lost 5 bases and J lost 2 bases. This CDR3 is 17 amino acids long.

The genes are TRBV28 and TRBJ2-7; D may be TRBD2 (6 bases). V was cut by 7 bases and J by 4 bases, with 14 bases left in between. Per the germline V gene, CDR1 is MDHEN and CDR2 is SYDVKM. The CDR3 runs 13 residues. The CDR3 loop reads CASTPRRVYEQYF. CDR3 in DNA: TGTGCCAGCACCCCTAGGAGGGTTTACGAGCAGTACTTC.

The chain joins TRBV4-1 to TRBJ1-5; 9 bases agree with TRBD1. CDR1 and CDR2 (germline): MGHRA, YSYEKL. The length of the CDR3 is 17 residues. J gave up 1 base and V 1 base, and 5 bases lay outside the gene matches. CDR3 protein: CASSQATGGRSNQPQHF. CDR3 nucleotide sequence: TGCGCCAGCAGCCAAGCGACAGGGGGTCGGAGCAATCAGCCCCAGCATTTT.

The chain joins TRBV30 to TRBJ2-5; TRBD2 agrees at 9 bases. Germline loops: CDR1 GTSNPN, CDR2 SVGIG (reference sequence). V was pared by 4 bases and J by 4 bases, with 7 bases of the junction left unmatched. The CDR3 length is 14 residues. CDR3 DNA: TGTGCCTGGATCCCTAGCGGGACGGGAGAGACCCAGTACTTC. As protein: CAWIPSGTGETQYF. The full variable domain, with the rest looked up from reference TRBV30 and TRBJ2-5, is SQTIHQWPATLVQPVGSPLSLECTVEGTSNPNLYWYRQAAGRGLQLLFYSVGIGQISSEVPQNLSASRPQDRQFILSSKKLLLSDSGFYLCAWIPSGTGETQYFGPGTRLLVL.

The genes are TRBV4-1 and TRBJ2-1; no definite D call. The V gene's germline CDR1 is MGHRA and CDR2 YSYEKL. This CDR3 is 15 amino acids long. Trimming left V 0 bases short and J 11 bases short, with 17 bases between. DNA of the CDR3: TGCGCCAGCAGCCAAGAAACAGCAGCTCGGAATAAGCAGTTCTTC. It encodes CASSQETAARNKQFF.

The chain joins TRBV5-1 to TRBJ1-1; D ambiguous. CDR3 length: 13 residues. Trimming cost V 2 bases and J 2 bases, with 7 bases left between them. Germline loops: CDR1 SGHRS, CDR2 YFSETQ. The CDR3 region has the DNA TGCGCCAGCAGCTTTGGGCGTAACACTGAAGCTTTCTTT. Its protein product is CASSFGRNTEAFF. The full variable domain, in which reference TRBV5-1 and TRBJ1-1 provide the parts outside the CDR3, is KAGVTQTPRYLIKTRGQQVTLSCSPISGHRSVSWYQQTPGQGLQFLFEYFSETQRNKGNFPGRFSGRQFSNSRSEMNVSTLELGDSALYLCASSFGRNTEAFFGQGTRLTVV.

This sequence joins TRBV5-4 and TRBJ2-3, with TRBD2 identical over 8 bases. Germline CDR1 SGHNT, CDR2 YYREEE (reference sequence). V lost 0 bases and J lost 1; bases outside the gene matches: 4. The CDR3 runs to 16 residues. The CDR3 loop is CASSLGSGGGTDTQYF. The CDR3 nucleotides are TGTGCCAGCAGCTTGGGGTCGGGAGGGGGCACAGATACGCAGTATTTT.

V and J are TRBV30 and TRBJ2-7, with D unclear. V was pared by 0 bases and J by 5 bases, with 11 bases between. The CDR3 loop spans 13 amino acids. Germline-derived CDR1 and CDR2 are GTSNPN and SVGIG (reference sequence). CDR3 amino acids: CAWSVGQVNEQYF. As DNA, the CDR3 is TGTGCCTGGAGTGTGGGCCAGGTCAACGAGCAGTACTTC.

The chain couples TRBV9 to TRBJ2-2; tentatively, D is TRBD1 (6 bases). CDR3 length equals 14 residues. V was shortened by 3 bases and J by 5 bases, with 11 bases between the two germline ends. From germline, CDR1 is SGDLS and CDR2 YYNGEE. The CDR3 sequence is CASSGTRGTGELFF. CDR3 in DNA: TGTGCCAGCAGCGGGACCAGGGGTACCGGGGAGCTGTTTTTT.

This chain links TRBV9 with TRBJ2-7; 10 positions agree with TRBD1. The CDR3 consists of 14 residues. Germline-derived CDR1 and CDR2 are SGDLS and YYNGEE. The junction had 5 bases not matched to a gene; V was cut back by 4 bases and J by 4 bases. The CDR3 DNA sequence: TGTGCCAGCAGCCCAGGACAGGGGGAATACGAGCAGTACTTC. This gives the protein CASSPGQGEYEQYF.

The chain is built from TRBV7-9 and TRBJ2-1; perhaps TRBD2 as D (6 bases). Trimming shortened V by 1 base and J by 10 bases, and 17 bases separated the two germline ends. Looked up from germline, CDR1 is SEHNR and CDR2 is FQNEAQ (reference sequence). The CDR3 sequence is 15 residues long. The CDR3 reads CASSLVGRGLGEQFF. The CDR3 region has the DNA TGTGCCAGCAGCTTAGTTGGGCGGGGCCTCGGGGAGCAGTTCTTC.

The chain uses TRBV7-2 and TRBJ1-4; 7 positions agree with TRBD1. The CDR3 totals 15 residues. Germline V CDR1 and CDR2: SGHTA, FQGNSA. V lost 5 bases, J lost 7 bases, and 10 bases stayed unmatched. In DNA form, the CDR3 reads TGTGCCAGCAGCCCCGACAGGGCCGTGAGTGAAAAACTGTTTTTT. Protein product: CASSPDRAVSEKLFF.

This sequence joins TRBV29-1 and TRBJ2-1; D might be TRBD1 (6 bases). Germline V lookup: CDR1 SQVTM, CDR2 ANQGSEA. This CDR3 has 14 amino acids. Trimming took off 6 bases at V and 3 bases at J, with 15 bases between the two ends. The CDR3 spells CSVGHGQFYNEQFF. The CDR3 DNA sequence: TGCAGCGTCGGACATGGACAGTTCTACAATGAGCAGTTCTTC.